These T cell receptor beta chains were read from a single sample in a study of breast tumors, draining lymph nodes, adjacent tissues. From the multiplex PCR reads, TCRdb called clonotypes with MiXCR, one entry per CDR3 protein. The profile covers roughly 86,000 distinct CDR3 sequences, with roughly a fifth appearing a single time and around 2.5% taken by the ten largest. The sequenced material came from axillary lymph node tissue. Receptor source: a female donor with breast cancer. Some clones in this sample may be carry-over from other donors' samples. The CDR3 runs from the conserved cysteine through the conserved F or W. The order of the fields is J gene, V gene, D gene, clone size, CDR3 protein, CDR3 DNA. A D gene is named only where the DNA matches it firmly. Expanded clones get a size class; other rows say once, few or many, or leave the size out.

j_call: TRBJ2-1; v_call: TRBV20-1; d_call: NA; clone_size: many; cdr3_aa: CSAIPGTGEQFF; cdr3_nt: TGCAGTGCTATTCCCGGGACTGGTGAGCAGTTCTTC
j_call: TRBJ1-4; v_call: TRBV28; d_call: TRBD1; clone_size: few; cdr3_aa: CASSRGGQGDEKLFF; cdr3_nt: TGTGCCAGCAGCCGTGGGGGACAGGGGGATGAAAAACTGTTTTTT
j_call: TRBJ1-4; v_call: TRBV11-2; d_call: TRBD1; clone_size: many; cdr3_aa: CASSLGQSATNEKLFF; cdr3_nt: TGTGCCAGCAGCTTGGGACAGTCTGCAACTAATGAAAAACTGTTTTTT
j_call: TRBJ2-7; v_call: TRBV19; d_call: NA; clone_size: many; cdr3_aa: CASSLYGWGQASYEQYF; cdr3_nt: TGTGCCAGTAGCCTTTACGGGTGGGGACAAGCGTCCTACGAGCAGTACTTC
j_call: TRBJ2-7; v_call: TRBV20-1; d_call: TRBD1; clone_size: many; cdr3_aa: CSAKTGGASYEQYF; cdr3_nt: TGCAGTGCCAAGACAGGGGGCGCTTCCTACGAGCAGTACTTC
j_call: TRBJ2-3; v_call: TRBV4-3; d_call: NA; clone_size: NA; cdr3_aa: CASSQEATGGGASTDTQYF; cdr3_nt: TGCGCCAGCAGCCAAGAAGCGACCGGAGGGGGGGCTAGCACAGATACGCAGTATTTT
j_call: TRBJ1-2; v_call: TRBV5-1; d_call: NA; clone_size: many; cdr3_aa: CASSLGGPSNYGYTF; cdr3_nt: TGCGCCAGCAGCTTGGGTGGCCCTTCTAACTATGGCTACACCTTC
j_call: TRBJ1-5; v_call: TRBV20-1; d_call: NA; clone_size: many; cdr3_aa: CSARMGNQPQHF; cdr3_nt: TGCAGTGCTAGAATGGGAAATCAGCCCCAGCATTTT
j_call: TRBJ2-5; v_call: TRBV7-3; d_call: TRBD2; clone_size: many; cdr3_aa: CASSEGGLAGEETQYF; cdr3_nt: TGTGCCAGCAGCGAGGGGGGGCTAGCGGGGGAAGAGACCCAGTACTTC
j_call: TRBJ2-7; v_call: TRBV6-6; d_call: NA; clone_size: many; cdr3_aa: CASSSGDSHDSYEQYF; cdr3_nt: TGTGCCAGCAGTTCCGGAGACAGTCATGACTCCTACGAGCAGTACTTC
j_call: TRBJ1-2; v_call: TRBV20-1; d_call: NA; clone_size: many; cdr3_aa: CSAGNQNYGYTF; cdr3_nt: TGCAGTGCTGGTAACCAGAACTATGGCTACACCTTC
j_call: TRBJ2-1; v_call: TRBV2; d_call: TRBD1; clone_size: many; cdr3_aa: CASSQGAYRNEQFF; cdr3_nt: TGTGCCAGCAGCCAGGGGGCATATCGCAATGAGCAGTTCTTC
j_call: TRBJ2-3; v_call: TRBV12-3/TRBV12-4; d_call: NA; clone_size: many; cdr3_aa: CASSFYLRGGYTQYF; cdr3_nt: TGTGCCAGCAGTTTTTACCTGCGGGGCGGGTATACGCAGTATTTT
j_call: TRBJ2-1; v_call: TRBV3-1; d_call: NA; clone_size: many; cdr3_aa: CASSHYNEQFF; cdr3_nt: TGTGCCAGCAGCCACTACAATGAGCAGTTCTTC
j_call: TRBJ2-7; v_call: TRBV5-5; d_call: NA; clone_size: many; cdr3_aa: CASSSRGYEQYF; cdr3_nt: TGTGCCAGCAGCTCCCGGGGGTACGAGCAGTACTTC
j_call: TRBJ1-4; v_call: TRBV5-4; d_call: NA; clone_size: many; cdr3_aa: CASSLAGTTNEKLFF; cdr3_nt: TGTGCCAGCAGCTTGGCAGGGACAACTAATGAAAAACTGTTTTTT
j_call: TRBJ2-2; v_call: TRBV6-2/TRBV6-3; d_call: NA; clone_size: few; cdr3_aa: CASSHQNTGELFF; cdr3_nt: TGTGCCAGCAGTCACCAAAACACCGGGGAGCTGTTTTTT
j_call: TRBJ1-4; v_call: TRBV2; d_call: NA; clone_size: many; cdr3_aa: CASNLRALDEKLFF; cdr3_nt: TGTGCCAGCAACCTTCGGGCCCTAGATGAAAAACTGTTTTTT
j_call: TRBJ2-3; v_call: TRBV7-9; d_call: NA; clone_size: many; cdr3_aa: CASSLSWGTDTQYF; cdr3_nt: TGTGCCAGCAGCTTGTCCTGGGGCACAGATACGCAGTATTTT
j_call: TRBJ2-2; v_call: TRBV30; d_call: TRBD2; clone_size: NA; cdr3_aa: CAWSVERELNTGELFF; cdr3_nt: TGTGCCTGGAGTGTCGAGCGGGAGCTCAACACCGGGGAGCTGTTTTTT
j_call: TRBJ2-1; v_call: TRBV7-9; d_call: TRBD2; clone_size: many; cdr3_aa: CASSLAGGLNEQFF; cdr3_nt: TGTGCCAGCAGCCTAGCGGGAGGTCTCAATGAGCAGTTCTTC
j_call: TRBJ1-1; v_call: TRBV7-9; d_call: NA; clone_size: NA; cdr3_aa: CASSPVDTEAFF; cdr3_nt: TGTGCCAGCAGCCCCGTTGACACTGAAGCTTTCTTT
j_call: TRBJ1-5; v_call: TRBV28; d_call: NA; clone_size: NA; cdr3_aa: CASSSTDSNQPQHF; cdr3_nt: TGTGCCAGCAGTTCGACAGATAGCAATCAGCCCCAGCATTTT
j_call: TRBJ2-1; v_call: TRBV9; d_call: NA; clone_size: many; cdr3_aa: CASSAQWNEQFF; cdr3_nt: TGTGCCAGCAGCGCTCAGTGGAATGAGCAGTTCTTC
j_call: TRBJ2-7; v_call: TRBV4-3; d_call: TRBD1; clone_size: many; cdr3_aa: CASSQGMGDRGGEQYF; cdr3_nt: TGCGCCAGCAGCCAAGGAATGGGGGACAGGGGCGGCGAGCAGTACTTC
j_call: TRBJ2-5; v_call: TRBV25-1; d_call: NA; clone_size: many; cdr3_aa: CASREHGTAWGTQYF; cdr3_nt: TGTGCCAGCAGGGAACATGGGACCGCGTGGGGGACCCAGTACTTC